The 19 T cell receptor beta chains in this list originate from one sample, sequenced in a study of T cells after yellow fever vaccination. MiXCR was run by TCRdb on the 5' RACE reads, yielding one entry per CDR3 protein. The sample contains more than 55,000 distinct CDR3 sequences, less than 8.5% of which appear only once. Specimen: CD8+ T cells sorted from PBMCs, collected 15 days after the yellow fever booster vaccination. These receptors all come from a man under 40 who received the YFV17D yellow fever vaccine.

This clonotype was seen a handful of times. This rearrangement joins TRBV7-6 to TRBJ2-1; tentatively, D is TRBD1 (5 bases). Germline CDR1 SGHVS, CDR2 FNYEAQ. The CDR3 is 15 amino acids. Between the trimmed V and J ends, which lost 4 bases and 7 bases, there was a span of 17 bases. The CDR3 DNA sequence: TGTGCCAGCAGCTCGGAGCCGACAGAGTGGAATGAGCAGTTCTTC. Amino acids: CASSSEPTEWNEQFF.

Regarding this clonotype: The germline gene is not matched at one end of the junction; a read error may be the cause. The chain uses TRBV5-5 and TRBJ1-5; tentative D call: TRBD1 (5 bases). Germline values: CDR1 SGHKS, CDR2 YYEKEE (reference sequence). This CDR3 comprises 15 residues. CDR3 sequence: CASSQGPASKQPQHF. The CDR3 coding sequence is TGTGCCAGCAGTCAGGGTCCTGCGAGCAAACAGCCCCAGCATTTT.

This clonotype was detected ten times or more. The chain joins TRBV11-2 to TRBJ2-7; D gene uncertain. The germline V and J ends were trimmed by 1 base and 3 bases, with 13 bases remaining between them. From germline, CDR1 is SGHAT and CDR2 FQNNGV. This CDR3 region has 15 residues. DNA for the CDR3: TGTGCCAGCAGCTTAGTTGGCAGCAAAAGCTACGAGCAGTACTTC. Translating gives CASSLVGSKSYEQYF.

This clonotype was counted ten times or more. The chain recombines TRBV12-3 or TRBV12-4 with TRBJ2-2; D remains ambiguous. Trimming removed 2 bases from V and 6 bases from J, with 4 bases in between. This CDR3 comprises 12 residues. Here the CDR3 reads CASSLTAGELFF. The CDR3 coding sequence is TGTGCCAGCAGTTTAACCGCCGGGGAGCTGTTTTTT.

This clonotype was counted many times. The chain recombines TRBV20-1 with TRBJ1-2; the D is unclear. This CDR3 has 13 amino acids. V was shortened by 4 bases and J by 0 bases, with 9 bases between the two germline ends. Germline CDR1 DFQATT, CDR2 SNEGSKA (reference sequence). CDR3 amino acids: CSATDTSNYGYTF. The CDR3 DNA follows: TGCAGTGCTACCGACACCTCTAACTATGGCTACACCTTC.

This clonotype was seen at least ten times. The chain couples TRBV6-5 to TRBJ2-1; 8 bases align to TRBD2. V was pared by 4 bases and J by 6 bases, with 8 bases of the junction left unmatched. Per the germline V gene, CDR1 is MNHEY and CDR2 is SVGAGI. The CDR3 totals 15 residues. The CDR3 here is CASSSGTSLTNEQFF. DNA of the CDR3: TGTGCCAGCAGTTCCGGGACTAGTCTCACCAATGAGCAGTTCTTC.

This clonotype was found many times. This chain connects TRBV12-3 or TRBV12-4 to TRBJ2-3, with D perhaps matching TRBD1 or TRBD2 (6 bases each). The CDR3 runs 15 residues. The V end lost 3 bases, the J end lost 2 bases, and 12 bases lay between the germline ends. The CDR3 spells CASSLNGGYTDTQYF. CDR3 nucleotide sequence: TGTGCCAGCAGTTTGAACGGGGGCTACACAGATACGCAGTATTTT.

This clonotype was seen ten or more times. V gene TRBV7-2 combines with J gene TRBJ2-1; D gene unclear. There are 13 residues in the CDR3. CDR1 and CDR2 (germline): SGHTA, FQGNSA. Trimming removed 8 bases at V and 5 bases at J, with 13 bases between. CDR3 nucleotide sequence: TGTGCCAGCGGGTTTGACGGCGACAATGAGCAGTTCTTC. Residues: CASGFDGDNEQFF.

This clonotype came up a few times. The chain employs TRBV5-6 and TRBJ2-5; D is tentatively TRBD1 or TRBD2 (6 bases each). There are 16 residues in the CDR3. Germline V CDR1 and CDR2: SGHDT, YYEEEE. V dropped 5 bases and J dropped 1 base, with 18 bases sitting between them. The chain's CDR3 is CASSSGPRGGQETQYF. CDR3 DNA: TGTGCCAGCAGTTCCGGTCCCAGGGGAGGCCAAGAGACCCAGTACTTC.

At least ten counts were recorded for this clonotype. This chain connects TRBV28 to TRBJ2-7; D possibly matches TRBD1 or TRBD2 (7 bases each). The V gene's germline CDR1 is MDHEN and CDR2 SYDVKM. Trimming shortened V by 7 bases and J by 7 bases, and 17 bases separated the two germline ends. CDR3 length: 13 residues. CDR3 coding DNA: TGTGCCAGCAAGGGGGCGGGAGAGGTTGAGCAGTACTTC. Translation: CASKGAGEVEQYF.

This clonotype was detected ten times or more. The chain combines TRBV12-3 or TRBV12-4 with TRBJ2-5, with 8 bases aligning to TRBD1. Losses at the gene ends were 6 bases for V and 14 bases for J; bases not matched to a gene: 8. This CDR3 is 11 amino acids long. The CDR3 DNA reads as TGTGCCAGCAGCCCCGGGCAGGGGGCCTACTTC. This sequence encodes CASSPGQGAYF.

In this sample, this clonotype turned up many times. The chain uses TRBV21-1 and TRBJ2-7; TRBD1 reflects the table's D call only, with no check against the DNA. TRBV21-1 has pseudogene status. The length of the CDR3 is 15 residues. This chain's CDR3 is CASSKAPGPPYEQYF. The CDR3 nucleotides are TGTGCCAGCAGCAAAGCCCCAGGACCCCCCTACGAGCAGTACTTC.

As to this clonotype: With a much larger clone just one base away, this may be a read error. The chain uses TRBV28 and TRBJ1-5; 10 bases align to TRBD1. V shed 8 bases, J shed 6 bases, and the junction held 4 bases outside the gene matches. From germline, CDR1 is MDHEN and CDR2 SYDVKM. The length of the CDR3 is 13 residues. This chain's CDR3 is CASRWTGGQPQHF. CDR3 sequence (DNA): TGTGCCAGCCGTTGGACAGGGGGTCAGCCCCAGCATTTT.

The table lists this clonotype with many counts. V and J are TRBV27 and TRBJ2-3, with TRBD2 matching 11 bases. There are 17 residues in the CDR3. V lost 5 bases and J lost 3; bases outside the gene matches: 10. Germline V CDR1 and CDR2: MNHEY, SMNVEV (reference sequence). The CDR3 DNA reads as TGTGCCAGCAGTCGGTACGCCGGGACTAGCGGAACAGATACGCAGTATTTT. Translated, it gives CASSRYAGTSGTDTQYF.

This clonotype came up a few times. The V call is TRBV29-1, the J call TRBJ2-1; maybe TRBD2 (6 bases). The germline CDR1 and CDR2 sequences are SQVTM and ANQGSEA. This CDR3 is 13 amino acids long. V lost 2 bases and J 7 bases, leaving 12 bases between the germline ends. CDR3 region: CSVERGGDNEQFF. The CDR3 DNA reads TGCAGCGTTGAAAGGGGAGGTGATAATGAGCAGTTCTTC.

This sequence joins TRBV4-3 and TRBJ2-3; 9 bases match TRBD1. V shed 0 bases, J shed 0 bases, and the junction held 10 bases outside the gene matches. Germline V gives CDR1 LGHNA, CDR2 YSLEER. The CDR3 covers 19 residues. The CDR3 reads CASSQDRDRDLLSTDTQYF. CDR3 sequence (DNA): TGCGCCAGCAGCCAAGACCGGGACAGGGATTTACTTAGCACAGATACGCAGTATTTT.

In this sample, this clonotype turned up many times. The genes are TRBV19 and TRBJ2-1, with D maybe TRBD2 (5 bases). Trimming took off 3 bases at V and 8 bases at J, with 11 bases between the two ends. The CDR3 consists of 13 residues. CDR1 is LNHDA, CDR2 SQIVND, per germline (reference sequence). The CDR3 DNA reads as TGTGCCAGTAGTATGGGAGTAGGAGATGAGCAGTTCTTC. Translation: CASSMGVGDEQFF.

This clonotype has only a few counts. The rearrangement links TRBV9 to TRBJ2-2; D tentatively fits TRBD1 or TRBD2 (7 bases each). Trimming left V 3 bases short and J 3 bases short, with 15 bases between. Per the germline V gene, CDR1 is SGDLS and CDR2 is YYNGEE. The CDR3 is 16 amino acids. Here the CDR3 DNA reads TGTGCCAGCAGCGCCAGGGGGGGACCCTACACCGGGGAGCTGTTTTTT. Its protein product is CASSARGGPYTGELFF.

This clonotype was detected many times. V and J are TRBV6-2 or TRBV6-3 and TRBJ2-7; no clear D gene. The CDR3 consists of 14 residues. The germline V gene encodes CDR1 MNHEY and CDR2 SVGEGT. Trimming removed 2 bases from V and 3 bases from J, with 11 bases in between. In nucleotides, the CDR3 is TGTGCCAGCAGTTACGGGCGCGACGTCTACGAGCAGTACTTC. Protein: CASSYGRDVYEQYF.